This TCR beta chain is drawn from a study of shared clonotypes between healthy human individuals. Study in general: The plates for each donor numbered three CD4 naive, three CD4 memory, two CD8 naive and one CD8 memory.

Comment on this clone: Its antigen remains unknown. Other DNA sequences in the sample encode the same CDR3.

Study-level results: In general, naive subsets displayed greater estimated richness than memory subsets did.

Trimming removed 3 bases from V and 7 bases from J; junction bases left unmatched: 2. CDR3 size: 13 residues. Per the germline V gene, CDR1 is SGHRS and CDR2 is YFSETQ. The donor population consisted of healthy HIV-negative adults with no recent acute infections or vaccinations. Deep was the level at which the assay was run. Only in-frame clones appear in the TCRdb table, and some are missing; sequencing was by immunoSEQ multiplex PCR. Here the sample spans about 2,500,000 clones, more than 80% being singletons. Sequencing was carried out using naive CD4+ T cells sorted from blood. Subset given: CD45RA+ positively selected. The chain uses TRBV5-1 and TRBJ2-1, with TRBD1 matching 9 bases. The sequence was obtained from a young man in good health. As DNA, the CDR3 is TGCGCCAGCAGCTCGGACAGGGGTAATGAGCAGTTCTTC. Translated, it gives CASSSDRGNEQFF.